This passage covers 18 T cell receptor beta chains from one sample sequenced in a study of blood T cell repertoires in COVID-19. Some clones are missing from TCRdb's copy, which holds only in-frame ones; the method was immunoSEQ multiplex PCR. The sample records fewer than 300,000 clones, about nine tenths being singletons. Sequencing input: peripheral blood. These TCRs come from a man over 45 with COVID-19, enrolled during active disease.

This chain links TRBV6-6 with TRBJ1-2, with 7 bases that match TRBD1. V shed 5 bases, J shed 7 bases, and the junction held 28 bases outside the gene matches. The CDR3 loop spans 20 amino acids. CDR1 and CDR2 (germline): MNHNY, SVGAGI (reference sequence). CDR3 region: CASSPGWDSVREALSRGYTF. The CDR3 DNA reads TGTGCCAGCAGTCCGGGATGGGACAGCGTCCGGGAAGCTTTGAGCCGTGGCTACACCTTC.

The V and J genes are TRBV7-2 and TRBJ2-3; 7 nucleotides match TRBD2. There are 15 residues in the CDR3. Trimming removed 5 bases from V and 2 bases from J; junction bases left unmatched: 7. The V gene's germline CDR1 is SGHTA and CDR2 FQGNSA. The CDR3 sequence is CASSLQAGPTDTQYF. Here the CDR3 DNA reads TGTGCCAGCAGCCTCCAAGCGGGACCCACAGATACGCAGTATTTT.

CDR3 DNA: TGTGCCAGCAGTCTCGACAGGGGGTACAATGAGCAGTTCTTC. Translated, it gives CASSLDRGYNEQFF. This chain joins TRBV6-5 and TRBJ2-1; 9 bases map to TRBD1. The CDR3 runs to 14 residues. Germline trimming cut 5 bases from V and 4 bases from J; bases unmatched to any gene: 3. Looked up from germline, CDR1 is MNHEY and CDR2 is SVGAGI.

This clone was picked up one time. The chain is built from TRBV11-2 and TRBJ2-7; D uncertain. The CDR3 runs to 13 residues. Trimming pared 2 bases from V and 0 bases from J, leaving 5 bases between. Germline V gene sequence: CDR1 SGHAT, CDR2 FQNNGV. CDR3: CASSLLSSYEQYF. In DNA, the CDR3 is TGTGCCAGCAGCTTACTGAGCTCCTACGAGCAGTACTTC.

This chain uses TRBV10-3 with TRBJ2-5, with TRBD2 matching over 11 bases. This CDR3 comprises 16 residues. Germline V gene sequence: CDR1 ENHRY, CDR2 SYGVKD. The V gene end was trimmed by 4 bases and the J gene end by 0 bases; junction bases not matched to a gene: 4. This CDR3 reads CAISGGTSGYQETQYF. DNA of the CDR3: TGTGCCATCAGTGGGGGGACTAGCGGATACCAAGAGACCCAGTACTTC.

This chain connects TRBV3-1 (or the pseudogene TRBV3-2) to TRBJ2-5; D possibly corresponds to TRBD1 (5 bases). Germline V gene lookup returns CDR1 LGHDT and CDR2 YNNKEL (reference sequence). Trimming shortened V by 0 bases and J by 9 bases, and 26 bases separated the two germline ends. The CDR3 is 18 amino acids. The CDR3 loop reads CASSQEGSGYPGPPPQYF. The CDR3 region has the DNA TGTGCCAGCAGCCAAGAAGGATCGGGCTACCCAGGGCCTCCGCCCCAGTACTTC.

V and J are TRBV9 and TRBJ1-4, with D perhaps TRBD1 (5 bases). V was trimmed by 0 bases and J by 6 bases, leaving 12 bases between them. This CDR3 spans 15 amino acids. Germline loops: CDR1 SGDLS, CDR2 YYNGEE. For the CDR3, the DNA is TGTGCCAGCAGCGTAGGGGGTCAGGGCCATGAAAAACTGTTTTTT. Protein sequence: CASSVGGQGHEKLFF.

This chain connects TRBV5-6 to TRBJ2-3, with a weak D call TRBD1 (5 bases). From germline, CDR1 is SGHDT and CDR2 YYEEEE. The CDR3 has 14 residues. V was cut by 3 bases and J by 4 bases, with 12 bases left in between. The chain's CDR3 is CASSYGHVADTQYF. CDR3 bases: TGTGCCAGCAGCTACGGACATGTGGCAGATACGCAGTATTTT.

The rearrangement uses TRBV6-1 and TRBJ1-4; D might be TRBD1 (5 bases). The CDR3 covers 16 residues. Trimming took 3 bases from V and 2 from J, leaving 13 bases between them. The germline gives CDR1 MNHNS, CDR2 SASEGT. The CDR3 bases are TGTGCCAGCAGTGAGAACCCAGGGATGACTAATGAAAAACTGTTTTTT. It is translated as CASSENPGMTNEKLFF.

V gene TRBV28 combines with J gene TRBJ1-6; TRBD1 agrees at 7 bases. Germline V gene sequence: CDR1 MDHEN, CDR2 SYDVKM. The V segment lost 2 bases and the J segment 6 bases; nucleotides outside the gene matches: 10. This CDR3 has 17 residues. CDR3 DNA: TGTGCCAGCAGTTTACCCCGACAGGGACTTCGTAATTCACCCCTCCACTTT. Translation: CASSLPRQGLRNSPLHF.

CDR3 loop: CASSVVEPPGELFF. The CDR3 DNA is TGTGCCAGCAGCGTAGTAGAGCCACCCGGGGAGCTGTTTTTT. V usage is TRBV9 and J usage is TRBJ2-2; unclear D gene. This CDR3 spans 14 amino acids. Trimming left V 0 bases short and J 6 bases short, with 9 bases between. CDR1 is SGDLS and CDR2 is YYNGEE in the germline V gene.

The V call is TRBV24-1, the J call TRBJ2-6; 9 positions agree with TRBD1. The ends lost 5 bases at V and 4 bases at J; junction bases unmatched: 17. The CDR3 has 20 residues. CDR1 and CDR2 from the germline V gene are KGHDR and SFDVKD. As DNA, the CDR3 is TGTGCCACCAGTGCCCGAACGGGACAGGGAGGAATGAGCGGGGCCAACGTCCTGACTTTC. The encoded protein is CATSARTGQGGMSGANVLTF.

V and J are TRBV5-6 and TRBJ1-2; D is ambiguous. The V and J ends lost 0 bases and 7 bases respectively, with 13 bases between them. The CDR3 sequence is 14 residues long. The germline CDR1 and CDR2 sequences are SGHDT and YYEEEE. The chain's CDR3 is CASSLVSIGGGYTF. Here the CDR3 DNA reads TGTGCCAGCAGCTTGGTGTCCATTGGAGGTGGCTACACCTTC. Together with reference TRBV5-6 and TRBJ1-2, the CDR3 gives the full variable domain: DAGVTQSPTHLIKTRGQQVTLRCSPKSGHDTVSWYQQALGQGPQFIFQYYEEEERQRGNFPDRFSGHQFPNYSSELNVNALLLGDSALYLCASSLVSIGGGYTFGSGTRLTVV.

The V and J genes are TRBV4-2 and TRBJ1-2, with D unclear. Germline lookup yields CDR1 LGHNA and CDR2 YNFKEQ. Trimming removed 0 bases at V and 4 bases at J, with 9 bases between. The CDR3 length is 14 residues. The CDR3 region is CASSQDNRVYGYTF. For the CDR3, the DNA is TGTGCCAGCAGCCAAGATAACAGAGTCTATGGCTACACCTTC.

In nucleotides, the CDR3 is TGTGCCAGCAGTTACGGGGGGGCGAATTACGAGCAGTACTTC. The encoded protein is CASSYGGANYEQYF. The chain is built from TRBV6-2 or TRBV6-3 and TRBJ2-7, with D perhaps TRBD2 (7 bases). Trimming pared 2 bases from V and 4 bases from J, leaving 12 bases between. This CDR3 has 14 amino acids. The germline CDR1 and CDR2 sequences are MNHEY and SVGEGT.

The V gene is TRBV29-1, the J gene TRBJ2-1; the match to TRBD1 covers 7 bases. The ends lost 6 bases at V and 1 base at J; junction bases unmatched: 3. The CDR3 extends over 13 amino acids. Germline assignment: CDR1 SQVTM and CDR2 ANQGSEA. CDR3 DNA sequence: TGCAGCGTAAACAGGGGTTCCTACAATGAGCAGTTCTTC. This encodes CSVNRGSYNEQFF.

CDR3 sequence (DNA): TGTGCCAGCAGTCCCGGGACAGGGTCTTTAGATACGCAGTATTTT. This translates into CASSPGTGSLDTQYF. The chain has TRBV2 and TRBJ2-3; 9 nucleotides agree with TRBD1. There are 15 residues in the CDR3. V shed 5 bases, J shed 5 bases, and the junction held 8 bases outside the gene matches. CDR1 is SNHLY and CDR2 is FYNNEI in the germline V gene.

V gene TRBV2 combines with J gene TRBJ1-2; D is possibly TRBD1 (5 bases). Germline V gene sequence: CDR1 SNHLY, CDR2 FYNNEI. V dropped 6 bases and J dropped 1 base, with 9 bases sitting between them. This CDR3 is 13 amino acids long. The CDR3 reads CASSADSNYGYTF. CDR3 nucleotides: TGTGCCAGCAGCGCCGACAGTAACTATGGCTACACCTTC. Supplemented by reference TRBV2 and TRBJ1-2, the full variable domain reads EPEVTQTPSHQVTQMGQEVILRCVPISNHLYFYWYRQILGQKVEFLVSFYNNEISEKSEIFDDQFSVERPDGSNFTLKIRSTKLEDSAMYFCASSADSNYGYTFGSGTRLTVV.